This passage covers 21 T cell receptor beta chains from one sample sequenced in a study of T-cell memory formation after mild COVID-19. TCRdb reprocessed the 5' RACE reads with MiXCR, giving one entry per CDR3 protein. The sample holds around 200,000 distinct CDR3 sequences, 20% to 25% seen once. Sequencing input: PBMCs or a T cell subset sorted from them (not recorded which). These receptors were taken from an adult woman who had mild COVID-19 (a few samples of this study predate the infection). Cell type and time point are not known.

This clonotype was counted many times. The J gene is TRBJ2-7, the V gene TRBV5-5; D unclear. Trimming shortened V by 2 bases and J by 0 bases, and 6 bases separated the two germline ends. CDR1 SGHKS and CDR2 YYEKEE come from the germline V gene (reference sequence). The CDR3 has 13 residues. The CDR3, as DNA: TGTGCCAGCAGCTTCCACAGCTCCTACGAGCAGTACTTC. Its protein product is CASSFHSSYEQYF.

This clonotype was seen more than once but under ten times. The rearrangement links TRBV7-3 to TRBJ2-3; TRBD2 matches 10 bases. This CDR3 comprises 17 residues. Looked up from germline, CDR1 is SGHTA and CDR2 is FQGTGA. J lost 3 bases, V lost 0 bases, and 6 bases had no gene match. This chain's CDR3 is CASSLTGLAGVTDTQYF. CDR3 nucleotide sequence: TGTGCCAGCAGCTTAACAGGGCTAGCGGGGGTTACAGATACGCAGTATTTT. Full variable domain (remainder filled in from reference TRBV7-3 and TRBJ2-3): GAGVSQTPSNKVTEKGKYVELRCDPISGHTALYWYRQSLGQGPEFLIYFQGTGAADDSGLPNDRFFAVRPEGSVSTLKIQRTERGDSAVYLCASSLTGLAGVTDTQYFGPGTRLTVL.

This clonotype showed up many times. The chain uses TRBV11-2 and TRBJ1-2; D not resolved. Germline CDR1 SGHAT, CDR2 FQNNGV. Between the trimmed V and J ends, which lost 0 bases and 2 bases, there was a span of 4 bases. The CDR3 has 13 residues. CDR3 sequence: CASSLEGNYGYTF. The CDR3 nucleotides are TGTGCCAGCAGCTTAGAAGGGAACTATGGCTACACCTTC.

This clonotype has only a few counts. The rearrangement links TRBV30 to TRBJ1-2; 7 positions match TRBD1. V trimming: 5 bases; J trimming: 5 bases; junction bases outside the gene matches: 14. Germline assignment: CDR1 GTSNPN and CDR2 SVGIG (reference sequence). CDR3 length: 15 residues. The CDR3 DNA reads TGTGCCTGGTCCCCCGCTGACAGGGAACGGTATGGCTACACCTTC. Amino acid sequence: CAWSPADRERYGYTF.

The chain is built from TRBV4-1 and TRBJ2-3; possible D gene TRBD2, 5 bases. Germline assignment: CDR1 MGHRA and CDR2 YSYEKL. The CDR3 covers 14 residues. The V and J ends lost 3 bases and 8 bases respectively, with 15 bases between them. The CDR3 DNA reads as TGCGCCAGCAGCCAGGCCGGCGGGTCGGGTACGCAGTATTTT. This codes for CASSQAGGSGTQYF.

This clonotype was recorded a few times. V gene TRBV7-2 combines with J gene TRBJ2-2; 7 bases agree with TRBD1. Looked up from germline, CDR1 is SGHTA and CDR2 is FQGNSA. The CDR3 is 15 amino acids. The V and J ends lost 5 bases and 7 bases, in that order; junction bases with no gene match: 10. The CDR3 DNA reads TGTGCCAGCAGCGGGCCAACAGGGGCGGTCGGGGAGCTGTTTTTT. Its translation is CASSGPTGAVGELFF.

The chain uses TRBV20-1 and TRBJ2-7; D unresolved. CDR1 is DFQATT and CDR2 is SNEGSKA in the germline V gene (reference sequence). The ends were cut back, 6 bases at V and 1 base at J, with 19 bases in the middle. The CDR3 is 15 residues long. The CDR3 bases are TGCAGTGCCTCAGTTGCCCGCGTGACATCCTACGAGCAGTACTTC. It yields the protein CSASVARVTSYEQYF.

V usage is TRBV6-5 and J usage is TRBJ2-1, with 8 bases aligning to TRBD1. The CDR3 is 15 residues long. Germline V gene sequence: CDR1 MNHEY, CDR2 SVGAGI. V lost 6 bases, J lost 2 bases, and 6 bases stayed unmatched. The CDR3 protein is CASSQGTGTYNEQFF. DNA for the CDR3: TGTGCCAGCAGCCAAGGGACAGGAACCTACAATGAGCAGTTCTTC.

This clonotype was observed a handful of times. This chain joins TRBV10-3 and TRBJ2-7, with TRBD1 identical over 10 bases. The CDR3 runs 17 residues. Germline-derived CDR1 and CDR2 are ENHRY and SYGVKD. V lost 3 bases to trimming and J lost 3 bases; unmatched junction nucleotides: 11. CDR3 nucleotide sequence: TGTGCCATCAGTGAAAATTTAGGGACAGGGGCCGACTACGAGCAGTACTTC. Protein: CAISENLGTGADYEQYF.

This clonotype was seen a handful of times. The CDR3 protein is CASSLGTKDSYGYTF. DNA for the CDR3: TGTGCCAGCAGCTTGGGGACAAAGGACAGCTATGGCTACACCTTC. V gene TRBV7-9 combines with J gene TRBJ1-2; D might be TRBD1 (6 bases). This CDR3 spans 15 amino acids. Looked up from germline, CDR1 is SEHNR and CDR2 is FQNEAQ (reference sequence). V lost 3 bases and J lost 4, with 15 bases in between. Full variable domain (missing parts from reference TRBV7-9 and TRBJ1-2): DTGVSQNPRHKITKRGQNVTFRCDPISEHNRLYWYRQTLGQGPEFLTYFQNEAQLEKSRLLSDRFSAERPKGSFSTLEIQRTEQGDSAMYLCASSLGTKDSYGYTFGSGTRLTVV.

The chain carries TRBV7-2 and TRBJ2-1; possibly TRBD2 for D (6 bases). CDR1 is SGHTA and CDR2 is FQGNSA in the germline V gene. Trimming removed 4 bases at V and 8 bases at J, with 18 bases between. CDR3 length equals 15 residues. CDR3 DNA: TGTGCCAGCAGCTCCCCCGGGAGACTAGGCGATGAGCAGTTCTTC. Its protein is CASSSPGRLGDEQFF. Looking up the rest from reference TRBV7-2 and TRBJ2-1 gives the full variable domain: GAGVSQSPSNKVTEKGKDVELRCDPISGHTALYWYRQSLGQGLEFLIYFQGNSAPDKSGLPSDRFSAERTGGSVSTLTIQRTQQEDSAVYLCASSSPGRLGDEQFFGPGTRLTVL.

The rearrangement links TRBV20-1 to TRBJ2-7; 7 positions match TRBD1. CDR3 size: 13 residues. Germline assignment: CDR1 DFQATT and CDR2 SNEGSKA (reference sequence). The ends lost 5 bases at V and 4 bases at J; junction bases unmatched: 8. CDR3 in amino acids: CSAETGTEYEQYF. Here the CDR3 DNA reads TGCAGTGCTGAGACCGGGACAGAATACGAGCAGTACTTC.

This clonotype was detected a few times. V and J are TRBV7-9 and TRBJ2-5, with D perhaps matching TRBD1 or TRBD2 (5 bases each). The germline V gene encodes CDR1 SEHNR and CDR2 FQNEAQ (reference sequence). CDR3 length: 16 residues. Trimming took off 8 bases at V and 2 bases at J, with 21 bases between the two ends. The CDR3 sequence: CASRPGWGDLQETQYF. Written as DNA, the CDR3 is TGTGCCAGCCGACCGGGATGGGGCGACCTACAAGAGACCCAGTACTTC. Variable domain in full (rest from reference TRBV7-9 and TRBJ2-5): DTGVSQNPRHKITKRGQNVTFRCDPISEHNRLYWYRQTLGQGPEFLTYFQNEAQLEKSRLLSDRFSAERPKGSFSTLEIQRTEQGDSAMYLCASRPGWGDLQETQYFGPGTRLLVL.

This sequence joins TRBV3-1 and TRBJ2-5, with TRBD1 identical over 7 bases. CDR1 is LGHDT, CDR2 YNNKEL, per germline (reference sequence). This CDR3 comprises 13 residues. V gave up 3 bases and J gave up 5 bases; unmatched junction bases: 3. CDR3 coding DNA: TGTGCCAGCAGCCATGACAGGGATGAGACCCAGTACTTC. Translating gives CASSHDRDETQYF.

In DNA, the CDR3 is TGTGCCAGCAGCCAAATTTTCACAGATACGCAGTATTTT. Its translation is CASSQIFTDTQYF. The V call is TRBV3-1, the J call TRBJ2-3, with unresolved D. Germline CDR1 reads LGHDT; CDR2 reads YNNKEL (reference sequence). CDR3 length: 13 amino acids. V dropped 2 bases and J dropped 2 bases, with 5 bases sitting between them.

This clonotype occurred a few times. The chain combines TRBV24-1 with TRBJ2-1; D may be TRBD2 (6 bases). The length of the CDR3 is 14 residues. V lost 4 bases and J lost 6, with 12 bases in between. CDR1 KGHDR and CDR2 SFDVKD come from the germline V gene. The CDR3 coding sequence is TGTGCCACCAGTGAGATAGGGGAGGTCAATGAGCAGTTCTTC. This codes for CATSEIGEVNEQFF.

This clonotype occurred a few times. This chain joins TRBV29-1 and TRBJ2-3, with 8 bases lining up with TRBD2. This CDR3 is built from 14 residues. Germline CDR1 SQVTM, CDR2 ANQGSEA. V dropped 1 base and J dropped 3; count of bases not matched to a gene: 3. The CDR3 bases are TGCAGCGTTGAAGGTAGCGGGATGACAGATACGCAGTATTTT. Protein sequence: CSVEGSGMTDTQYF.

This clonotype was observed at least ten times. In DNA form, the CDR3 reads TGTGCCAGCAGCTTTGGGACAGGGAATCAGCCCCAGCATTTT. It codes for CASSFGTGNQPQHF. The chain combines TRBV7-9 with TRBJ1-5; 9 nucleotides match TRBD1. V gave up 3 bases and J gave up 4 bases; unmatched junction bases: 1. This CDR3 is 14 amino acids long. Germline CDR1 SEHNR, CDR2 FQNEAQ (reference sequence). Together with reference TRBV7-9 and TRBJ1-5, the CDR3 gives the full variable domain: DTGVSQNPRHKITKRGQNVTFRCDPISEHNRLYWYRQTLGQGPEFLTYFQNEAQLEKSRLLSDRFSAERPKGSFSTLEIQRTEQGDSAMYLCASSFGTGNQPQHFGDGTRLSIL.

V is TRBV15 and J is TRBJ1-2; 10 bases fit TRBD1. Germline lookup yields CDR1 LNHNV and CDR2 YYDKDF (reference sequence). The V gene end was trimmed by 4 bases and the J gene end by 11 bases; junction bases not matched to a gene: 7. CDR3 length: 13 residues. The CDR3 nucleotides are TGTGCCACCAGCACCGGGACAGGGGTTCTATACACCTTC. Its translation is CATSTGTGVLYTF.

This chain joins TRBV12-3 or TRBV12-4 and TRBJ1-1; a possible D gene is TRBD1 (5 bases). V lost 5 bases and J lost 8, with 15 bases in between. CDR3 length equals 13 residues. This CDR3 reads CASSETPGWEAFF. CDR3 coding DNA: TGTGCCAGCAGTGAGACGCCAGGGTGGGAAGCTTTCTTT.

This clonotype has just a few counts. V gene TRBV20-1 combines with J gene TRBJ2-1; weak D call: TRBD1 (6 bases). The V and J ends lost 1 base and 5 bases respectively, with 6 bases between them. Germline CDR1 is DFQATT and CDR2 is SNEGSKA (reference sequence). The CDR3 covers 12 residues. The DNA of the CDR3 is TGCAGTGCTAGAGGGACAGACAATGAGCAGTTCTTC. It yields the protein CSARGTDNEQFF.